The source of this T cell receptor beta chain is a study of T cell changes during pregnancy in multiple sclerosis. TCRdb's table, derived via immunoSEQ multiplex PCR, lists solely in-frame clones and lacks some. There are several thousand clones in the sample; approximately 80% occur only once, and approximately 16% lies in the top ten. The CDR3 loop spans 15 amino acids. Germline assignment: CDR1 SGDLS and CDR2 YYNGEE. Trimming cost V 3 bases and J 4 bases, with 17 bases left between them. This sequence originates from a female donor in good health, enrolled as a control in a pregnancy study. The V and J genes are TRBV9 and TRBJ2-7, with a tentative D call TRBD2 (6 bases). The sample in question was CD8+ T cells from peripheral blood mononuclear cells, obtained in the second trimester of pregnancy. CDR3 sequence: CASSAVGTPGYEQYF. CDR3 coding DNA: TGTGCCAGCAGCGCCGTCGGGACTCCTGGGTACGAGCAGTACTTC.